Shown below are 2 T cell receptor beta chains from a single sample sequenced in a study of cytomegalovirus exposure and HLA in healthy donors. A multiplex PCR was run with 60 Vbeta primers and 13 Jbeta primers. Sequencing used immunoSEQ multiplex PCR; TCRdb keeps in-frame clones, though not all of them. The sample yields roughly 170,000 clones, approximately 84% seen once. Sequencing was carried out using PBMCs. These receptors originate from a girl aged 10 to 17 in good health and CMV-seropositive.

V usage is TRBV18 and J usage is TRBJ2-3; 7 nucleotides agree with TRBD1. This CDR3 is 14 amino acids long. V was pared by 1 base and J by 5 bases, with 3 bases of the junction left unmatched. Per the germline V gene, CDR1 is KGHSH and CDR2 is LQKENI. CDR3 nucleotides: TGTGCCAGCTCACCACAGAGACAGGGAGATACGCAGTATTTT. Protein sequence: CASSPQRQGDTQYF. Together with reference TRBV18 and TRBJ2-3, the CDR3 gives the full variable domain: NAGVMQNPRHLVRRRGQEARLRCSPMKGHSHVYWYRQLPEEGLKFMVYLQKENIIDESGMPKERFSAEFPKEGPSILRIQQVVRGDSAAYFCASSPQRQGDTQYFGPGTRLTVL.

The chain uses TRBV4-2 and TRBJ2-7; 12 positions agree with TRBD2. The junction had 5 bases not matched to a gene; V was cut back by 1 base and J by 1 base. The V gene's germline CDR1 is LGHNA and CDR2 YNFKEQ. The CDR3 contains 17 residues. The CDR3 here is CASSQGGLAGSSYEQYF. CDR3 DNA sequence: TGTGCCAGCAGCCAAGGCGGACTAGCGGGGTCTTCCTACGAGCAGTACTTC.